This TCR beta chain was found in a study of cytomegalovirus exposure and HLA in healthy donors. The PCR made use of 60 Vbeta and 13 Jbeta primers. TCRdb keeps only in-frame clones here, not all; method: immunoSEQ multiplex PCR. The table includes over 150,000 clones, about 71% detected once. Germline V lookup: CDR1 SEHNR, CDR2 FQNEAQ (reference sequence). CDR3 length: 13 amino acids. V shed 4 bases and J shed 1 base, with 5 bases lying between them. The chain links TRBV7-9 to TRBJ2-1, with D unclear. The sample was PBMCs. The receptor's source is a woman younger than 45 in good health and CMV-seronegative. The CDR3 spells CASSSGSYNEQFF. CDR3 sequence (DNA): TGTGCCAGCAGCTCAGGATCCTACAATGAGCAGTTCTTC.